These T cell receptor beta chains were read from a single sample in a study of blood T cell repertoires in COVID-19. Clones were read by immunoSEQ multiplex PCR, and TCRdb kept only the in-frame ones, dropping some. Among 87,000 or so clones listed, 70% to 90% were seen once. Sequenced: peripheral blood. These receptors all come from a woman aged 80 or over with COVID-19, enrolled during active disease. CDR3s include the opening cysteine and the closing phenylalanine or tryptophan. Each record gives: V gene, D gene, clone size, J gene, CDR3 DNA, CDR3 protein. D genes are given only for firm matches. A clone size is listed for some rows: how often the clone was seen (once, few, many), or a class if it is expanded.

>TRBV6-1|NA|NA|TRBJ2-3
TGTGCCAGCAGTGTCCAGGGTAATTTAGTTGGGACAGATACGCAGTATTTT
CASSVQGNLVGTDTQYF
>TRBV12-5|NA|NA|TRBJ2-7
TGTGCTAGTGGTTTGGTAACGGCGGCATTCCCTGCCTACGAGCAGTACTTC
CASGLVTAAFPAYEQYF
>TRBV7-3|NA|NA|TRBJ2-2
TGTGCCAGCAGCTCCGGCGGGGTGAACACCGGGGAGCTGTTTTTT
CASSSGGVNTGELFF
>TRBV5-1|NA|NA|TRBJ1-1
TGCGCCAGCAGCTTGAGCGAGAACACTGAAGCTTTCTTT
CASSLSENTEAFF
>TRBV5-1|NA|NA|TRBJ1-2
TGCGCCAGCAGCCTTCCGGGCGGGAAGGGCTACACCTTC
CASSLPGGKGYTF
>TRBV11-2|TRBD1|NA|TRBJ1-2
TGTGCCAGCAGTCGAGAACAGGGGGCTGGCTACACCTTC
CASSREQGAGYTF
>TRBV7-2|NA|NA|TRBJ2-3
TGTGCCAGCAGCATCCCCGGGACAACTAGCACAGATACGCAGTATTTT
CASSIPGTTSTDTQYF
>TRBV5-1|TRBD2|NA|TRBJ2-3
TGCGCCAGCAGTCCAACCGGGGGGGATACGCAGTATTTT
CASSPTGGDTQYF
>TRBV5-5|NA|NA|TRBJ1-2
TGTGCCAGCAGCTCCTTGGGGGGGTCAGCGGGCTACACCTTC
CASSSLGGSAGYTF
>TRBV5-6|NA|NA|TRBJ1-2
TGTGCCAGCAGTCCACAGGGACGGGACTATGGCTACACCTTC
CASSPQGRDYGYTF
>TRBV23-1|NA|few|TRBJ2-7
TGCGCACCCGCCCGGACAAACTCCTACGAGCAGTACTTC
CAPARTNSYEQYF
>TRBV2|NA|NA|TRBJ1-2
TGTGCCAGCATCCTCGCTAGAGGAGGGTATGGCTACACCTTC
CASILARGGYGYTF
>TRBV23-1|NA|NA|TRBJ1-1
TGCGCCAGCCCGGACACCAAGAACACTGAAGCTTTCTTT
CASPDTKNTEAFF
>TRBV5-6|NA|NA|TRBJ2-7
TGTGCCAGCAGTAAAATACTCACGATGAGAATCAGGGCCTACGAGCAGTACTTC
CASSKILTMRIRAYEQYF
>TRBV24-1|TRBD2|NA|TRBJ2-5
TGTGCCACCAGTGGTGGGGGGGGAGAGACCCAGTACTTC
CATSGGGGETQYF
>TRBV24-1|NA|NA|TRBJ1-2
TGTGCCACCAGTGATGGAGGCGGATTCTATGGCTACACCTTC
CATSDGGGFYGYTF
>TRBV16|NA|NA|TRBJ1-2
TGTGCCAGCAGCCAATCTCTAACAGTCGCTAATGGCTACACCTTC
CASSQSLTVANGYTF